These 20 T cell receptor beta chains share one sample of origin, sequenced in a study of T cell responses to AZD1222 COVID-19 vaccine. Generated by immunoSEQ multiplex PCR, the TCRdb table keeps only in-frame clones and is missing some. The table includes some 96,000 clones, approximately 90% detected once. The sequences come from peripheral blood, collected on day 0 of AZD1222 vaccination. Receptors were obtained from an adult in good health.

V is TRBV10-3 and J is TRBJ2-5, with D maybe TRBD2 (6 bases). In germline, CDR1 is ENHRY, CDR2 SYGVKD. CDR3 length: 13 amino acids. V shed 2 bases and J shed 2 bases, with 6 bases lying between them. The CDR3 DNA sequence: TGTGCCATCAGTGAGCGGGGGCAAGAGACCCAGTACTTC. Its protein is CAISERGQETQYF.

CDR3: CASSPRGGVAYEQYF. In DNA, the CDR3 is TGTGCCAGCTCACCCAGGGGGGGGGTAGCCTACGAGCAGTACTTC. The rearrangement joins TRBV18 to TRBJ2-7, with D perhaps assigned TRBD1 or TRBD2 (7 bases each). Germline CDR1 KGHSH, CDR2 LQKENI. V lost 3 bases to trimming and J lost 2 bases, with 14 bases between them. CDR3 length: 15 amino acids.

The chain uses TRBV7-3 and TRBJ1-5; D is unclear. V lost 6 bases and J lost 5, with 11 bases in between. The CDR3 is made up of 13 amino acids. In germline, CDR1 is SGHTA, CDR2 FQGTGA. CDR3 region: CASSSDRDQPQHF. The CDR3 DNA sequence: TGTGCCAGCAGTTCCGATAGGGATCAGCCCCAGCATTTT.

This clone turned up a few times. The CDR3 DNA follows: TGTGCCAGCAGGCCGGACAGGGACGGCGATCAGCCCCAGCATTTT. Its protein is CASRPDRDGDQPQHF. This sequence joins TRBV27 and TRBJ1-5; 8 bases match TRBD1. After removal of 6 bases from V and 5 bases from J, the junction contained 9 bases not matched to a gene. The CDR3 is made up of 15 amino acids. The germline V gene has CDR1 MNHEY and CDR2 SMNVEV (reference sequence).

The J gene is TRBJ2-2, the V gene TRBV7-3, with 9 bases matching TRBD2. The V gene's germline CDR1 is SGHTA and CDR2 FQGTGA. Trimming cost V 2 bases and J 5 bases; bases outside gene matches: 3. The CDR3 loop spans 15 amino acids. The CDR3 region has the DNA TGTGCCAGCAGCTTAGCTAGCGGGGTTACCGGGGAGCTGTTTTTT. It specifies CASSLASGVTGELFF. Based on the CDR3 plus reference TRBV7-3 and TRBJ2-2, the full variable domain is GAGVSQTPSNKVTEKGKYVELRCDPISGHTALYWYRQSLGQGPEFLIYFQGTGAADDSGLPNDRFFAVRPEGSVSTLKIQRTERGDSAVYLCASSLASGVTGELFFGEGSRLTVL.

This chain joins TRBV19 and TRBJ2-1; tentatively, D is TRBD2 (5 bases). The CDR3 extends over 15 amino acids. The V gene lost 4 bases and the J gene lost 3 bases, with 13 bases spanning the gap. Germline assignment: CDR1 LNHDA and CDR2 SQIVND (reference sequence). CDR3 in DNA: TGTGCCAGTAGTACGCTAGCTTCCAACTACAATGAGCAGTTCTTC. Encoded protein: CASSTLASNYNEQFF.

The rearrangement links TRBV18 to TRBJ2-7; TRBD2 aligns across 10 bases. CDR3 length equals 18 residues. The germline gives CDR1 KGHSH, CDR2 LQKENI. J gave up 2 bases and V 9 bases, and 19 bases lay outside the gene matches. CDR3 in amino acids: CASSNNILAGEIPYEQYF. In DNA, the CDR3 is TGTGCCAGTTCCAACAATATTCTAGCGGGGGAAATTCCCTACGAGCAGTACTTC.

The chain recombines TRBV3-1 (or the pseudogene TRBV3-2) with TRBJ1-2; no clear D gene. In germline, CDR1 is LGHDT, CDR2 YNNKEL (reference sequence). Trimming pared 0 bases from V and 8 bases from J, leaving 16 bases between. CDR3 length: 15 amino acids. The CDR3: CASSQDMVPGKGYTF. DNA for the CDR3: TGTGCCAGCAGCCAAGACATGGTCCCGGGTAAAGGCTACACCTTC.

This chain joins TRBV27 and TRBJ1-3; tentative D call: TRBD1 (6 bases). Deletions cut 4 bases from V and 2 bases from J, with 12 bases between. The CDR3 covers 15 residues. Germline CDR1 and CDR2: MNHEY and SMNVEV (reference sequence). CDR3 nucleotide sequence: TGTGCCAGCAGTTCGTACACAGGGCCTGGAAACACCATATATTTT. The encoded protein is CASSSYTGPGNTIYF.

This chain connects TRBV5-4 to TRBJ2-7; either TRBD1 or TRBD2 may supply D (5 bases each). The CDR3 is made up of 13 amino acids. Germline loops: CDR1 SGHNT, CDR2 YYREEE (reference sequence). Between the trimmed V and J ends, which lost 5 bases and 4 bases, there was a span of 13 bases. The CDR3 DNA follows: TGTGCCAGCAGTTGGGACCCCGAGTACGAGCAGTACTTC. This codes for CASSWDPEYEQYF.

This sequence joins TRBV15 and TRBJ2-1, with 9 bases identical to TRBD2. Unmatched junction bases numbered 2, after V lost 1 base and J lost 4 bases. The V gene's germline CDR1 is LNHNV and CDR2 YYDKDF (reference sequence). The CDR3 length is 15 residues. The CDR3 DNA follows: TGTGCCACCAGCAGAGCGACTAGCGGTTACAATGAGCAGTTCTTC. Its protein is CATSRATSGYNEQFF.

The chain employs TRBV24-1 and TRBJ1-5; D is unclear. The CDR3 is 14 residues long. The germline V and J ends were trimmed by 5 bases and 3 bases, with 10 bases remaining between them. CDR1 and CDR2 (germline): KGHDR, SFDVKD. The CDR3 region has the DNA TGTGCCACCAGTGCCGGCGGGGACAATCAGCCCCAGCATTTT. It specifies CATSAGGDNQPQHF.

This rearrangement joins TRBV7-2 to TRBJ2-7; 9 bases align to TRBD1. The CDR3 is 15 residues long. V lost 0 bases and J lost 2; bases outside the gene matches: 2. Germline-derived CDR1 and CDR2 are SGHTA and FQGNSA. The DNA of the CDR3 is TGTGCCAGCAGCTTAGCGGGACAGGGCGCCTACGAGCAGTACTTC. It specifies CASSLAGQGAYEQYF.

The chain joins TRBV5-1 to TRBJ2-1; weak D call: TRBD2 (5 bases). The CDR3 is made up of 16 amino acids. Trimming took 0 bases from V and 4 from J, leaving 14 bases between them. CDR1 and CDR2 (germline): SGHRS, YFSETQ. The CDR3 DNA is TGCGCCAGCAGCTTGGCCAAGAAAGCGGTTTACAATGAGCAGTTCTTC. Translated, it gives CASSLAKKAVYNEQFF.

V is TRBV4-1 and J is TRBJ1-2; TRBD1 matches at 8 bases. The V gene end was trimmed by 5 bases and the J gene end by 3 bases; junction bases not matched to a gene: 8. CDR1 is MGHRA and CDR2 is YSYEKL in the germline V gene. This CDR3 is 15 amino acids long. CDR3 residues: CASSIQDRDHYGYTF. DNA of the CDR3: TGCGCCAGCAGCATACAGGACAGGGATCACTATGGCTACACCTTC.

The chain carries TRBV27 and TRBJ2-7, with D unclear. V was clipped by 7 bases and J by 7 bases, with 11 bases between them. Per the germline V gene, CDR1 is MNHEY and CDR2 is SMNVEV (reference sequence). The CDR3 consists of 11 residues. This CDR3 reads CASIVGYEQYF. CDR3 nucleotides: TGTGCCAGCATTGTGGGGTATGAGCAGTACTTC.

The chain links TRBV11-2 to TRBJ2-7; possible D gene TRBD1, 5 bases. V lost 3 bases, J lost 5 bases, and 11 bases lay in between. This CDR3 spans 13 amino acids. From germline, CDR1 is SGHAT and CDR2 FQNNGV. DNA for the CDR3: TGTGCCAGCAGCTTCCCAGGGTCGGACGAGCAGTACTTC. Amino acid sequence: CASSFPGSDEQYF.

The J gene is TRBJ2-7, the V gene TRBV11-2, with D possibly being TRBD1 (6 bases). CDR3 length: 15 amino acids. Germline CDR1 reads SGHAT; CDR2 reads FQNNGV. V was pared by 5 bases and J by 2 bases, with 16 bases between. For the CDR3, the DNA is TGTGCCAGCAGCCAGGACGGGGACACCGCCTACGAGCAGTACTTC. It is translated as CASSQDGDTAYEQYF.

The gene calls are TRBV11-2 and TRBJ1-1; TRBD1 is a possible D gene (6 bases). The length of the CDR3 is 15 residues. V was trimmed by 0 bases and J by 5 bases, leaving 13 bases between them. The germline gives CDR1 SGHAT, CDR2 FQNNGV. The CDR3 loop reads CASSLDPGARTEAFF. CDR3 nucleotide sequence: TGTGCCAGCAGCTTAGATCCGGGGGCGCGGACTGAAGCTTTCTTT. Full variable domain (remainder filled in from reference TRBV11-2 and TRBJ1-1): EAGVAQSPRYKIIEKRQSVAFWCNPISGHATLYWYQQILGQGPKLLIQFQNNGVVDDSQLPKDRFSAERLKGVDSTLKIQPAKLEDSAVYLCASSLDPGARTEAFFGQGTRLTVV.

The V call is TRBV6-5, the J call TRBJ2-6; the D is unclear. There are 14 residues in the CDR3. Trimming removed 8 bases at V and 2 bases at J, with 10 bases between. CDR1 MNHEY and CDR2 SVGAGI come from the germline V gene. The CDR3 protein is CASCRGAGANVLTF. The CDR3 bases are TGTGCCAGCTGTCGTGGGGCTGGGGCCAACGTCCTGACTTTC.